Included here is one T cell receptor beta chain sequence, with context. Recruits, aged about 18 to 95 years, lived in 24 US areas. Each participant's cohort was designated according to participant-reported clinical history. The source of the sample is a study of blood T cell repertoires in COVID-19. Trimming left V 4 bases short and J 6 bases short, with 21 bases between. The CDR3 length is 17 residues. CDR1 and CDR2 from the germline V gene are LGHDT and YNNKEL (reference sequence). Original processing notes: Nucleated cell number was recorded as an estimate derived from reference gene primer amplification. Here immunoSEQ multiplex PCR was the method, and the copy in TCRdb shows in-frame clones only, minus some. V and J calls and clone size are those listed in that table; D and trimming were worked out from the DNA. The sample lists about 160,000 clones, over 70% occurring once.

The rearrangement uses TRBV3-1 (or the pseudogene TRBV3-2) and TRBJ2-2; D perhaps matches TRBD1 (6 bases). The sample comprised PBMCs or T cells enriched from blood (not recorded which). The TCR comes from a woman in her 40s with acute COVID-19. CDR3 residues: CASSPLRTVTGAGELFF. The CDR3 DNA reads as TGTGCCAGCAGCCCTCTAAGGACAGTCACGGGCGCCGGGGAGCTGTTTTTT.